This TCR beta chain is from a study of CXCR3-negative and CXCR3-positive naive CD8 T cells. Study-wide context: Each library held about 1.5 +/- 0.3 million TRB reads, 130 million to 150 million in total.

5' RACE that incorporated UMI labels was used to prepare the TRB cDNA libraries. TCRdb re-called the 5' RACE reads and gives one entry per CDR3 protein, without DNA. This sample's table has about 48,000 distinct CDR3 sequences. Germline assignment: CDR1 MNHEY and CDR2 SVGAGI. CDR3 size: 11 residues. Sequencing used memory CD8+ T cells from blood. The sequence was obtained from a human donor in good health. Some clones in this sample may be carry-over from other donors' samples. The chain links TRBV6-5 to TRBJ2-1. This chain's CDR3 is CASSYYYEQFF.